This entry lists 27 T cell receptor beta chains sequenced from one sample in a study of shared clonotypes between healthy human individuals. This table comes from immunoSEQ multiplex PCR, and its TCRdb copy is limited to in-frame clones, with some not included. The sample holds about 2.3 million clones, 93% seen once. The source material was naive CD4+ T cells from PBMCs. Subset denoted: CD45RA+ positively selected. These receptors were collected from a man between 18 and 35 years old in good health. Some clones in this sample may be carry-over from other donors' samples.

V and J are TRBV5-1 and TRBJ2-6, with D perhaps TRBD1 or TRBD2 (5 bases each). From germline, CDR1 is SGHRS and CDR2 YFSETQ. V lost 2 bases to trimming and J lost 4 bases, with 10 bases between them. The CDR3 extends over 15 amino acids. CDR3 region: CASSFSGAGANVLTF. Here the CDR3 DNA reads TGCGCCAGCAGCTTCTCCGGGGCAGGGGCCAACGTCCTGACTTTC.

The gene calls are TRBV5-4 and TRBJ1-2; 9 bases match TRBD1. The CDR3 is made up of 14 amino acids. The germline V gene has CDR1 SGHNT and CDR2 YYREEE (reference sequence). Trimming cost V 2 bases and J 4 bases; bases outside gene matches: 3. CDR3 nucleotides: TGTGCCAGCAGCTTACAGGGGGCACGCTATGGCTACACCTTC. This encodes CASSLQGARYGYTF.

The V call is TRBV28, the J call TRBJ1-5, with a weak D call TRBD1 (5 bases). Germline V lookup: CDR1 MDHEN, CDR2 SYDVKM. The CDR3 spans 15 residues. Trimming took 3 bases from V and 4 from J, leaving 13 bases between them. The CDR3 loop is CASSFPGGGNQPQHF. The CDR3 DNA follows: TGTGCCAGCAGTTTTCCCGGCGGGGGAAATCAGCCCCAGCATTTT. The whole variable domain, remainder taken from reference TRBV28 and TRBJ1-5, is DVKVTQSSRYLVKRTGEKVFLECVQDMDHENMFWYRQDPGLGLRLIYFSYDVKMKEKGDIPEGYSVSREKKERFSLILESASTNQTSMYLCASSFPGGGNQPQHFGDGTRLSIL.

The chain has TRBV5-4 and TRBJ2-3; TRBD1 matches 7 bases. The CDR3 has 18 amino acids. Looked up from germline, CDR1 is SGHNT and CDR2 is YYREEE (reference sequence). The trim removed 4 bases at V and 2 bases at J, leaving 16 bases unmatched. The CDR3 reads CASSGYRGEILYTDTQYF. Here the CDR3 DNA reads TGTGCCAGCAGCGGGTACAGGGGCGAGATACTCTACACAGATACGCAGTATTTT.

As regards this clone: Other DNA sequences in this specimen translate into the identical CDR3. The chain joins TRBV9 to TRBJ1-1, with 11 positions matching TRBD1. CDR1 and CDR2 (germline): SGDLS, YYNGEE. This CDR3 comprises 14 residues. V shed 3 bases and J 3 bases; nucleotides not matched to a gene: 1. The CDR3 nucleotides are TGTGCCAGCAGCGCGGGACAGGGGGACACTGAAGCTTTCTTT. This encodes CASSAGQGDTEAFF.

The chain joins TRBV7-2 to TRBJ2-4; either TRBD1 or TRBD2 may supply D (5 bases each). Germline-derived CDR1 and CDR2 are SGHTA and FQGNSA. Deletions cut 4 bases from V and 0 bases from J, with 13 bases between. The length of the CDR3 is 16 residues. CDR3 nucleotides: TGTGCCAGCAGCTCCGGGGCAGATCTAGCCAAAAACATTCAGTACTTC. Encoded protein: CASSSGADLAKNIQYF.

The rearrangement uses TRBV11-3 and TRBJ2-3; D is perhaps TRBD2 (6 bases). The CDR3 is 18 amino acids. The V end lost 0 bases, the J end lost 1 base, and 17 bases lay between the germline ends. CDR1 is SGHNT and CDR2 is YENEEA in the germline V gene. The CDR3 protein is CASSLDRPGGPGTDTQYF. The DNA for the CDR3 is TGTGCCAGCAGCTTAGATAGGCCCGGAGGGCCGGGCACAGATACGCAGTATTTT.

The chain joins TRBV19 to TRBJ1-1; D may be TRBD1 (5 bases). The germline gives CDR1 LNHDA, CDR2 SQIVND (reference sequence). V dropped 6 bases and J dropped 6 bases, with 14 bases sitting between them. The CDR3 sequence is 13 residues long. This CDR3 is CASRETQGSEAFF. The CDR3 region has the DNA TGTGCCAGTAGAGAGACCCAGGGATCTGAAGCTTTCTTT.

CDR3 bases: TGCGCCAGCAGCTTGATGGACAGGGGCCCCTACGAGCAGTACTTC. This gives the protein CASSLMDRGPYEQYF. The chain recombines TRBV5-1 with TRBJ2-7; 9 nucleotides align to TRBD1. From germline, CDR1 is SGHRS and CDR2 YFSETQ. The CDR3 sequence is 15 residues long. V dropped 1 base and J dropped 2; count of bases not matched to a gene: 4.

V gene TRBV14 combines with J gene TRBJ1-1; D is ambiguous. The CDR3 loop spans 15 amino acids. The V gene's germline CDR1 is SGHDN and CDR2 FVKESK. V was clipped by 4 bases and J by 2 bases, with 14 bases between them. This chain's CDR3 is CASSRELGGNTEAFF. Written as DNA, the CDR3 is TGTGCCAGCAGCCGAGAATTGGGTGGAAACACTGAAGCTTTCTTT.

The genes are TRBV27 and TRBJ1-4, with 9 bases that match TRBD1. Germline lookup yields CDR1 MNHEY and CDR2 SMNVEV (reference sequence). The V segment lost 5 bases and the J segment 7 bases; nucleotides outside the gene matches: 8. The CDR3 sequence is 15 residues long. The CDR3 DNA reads TGTGCCAGCAGTCCACTGGGACAGGGTGGTGAAAAACTGTTTTTT. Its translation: CASSPLGQGGEKLFF.

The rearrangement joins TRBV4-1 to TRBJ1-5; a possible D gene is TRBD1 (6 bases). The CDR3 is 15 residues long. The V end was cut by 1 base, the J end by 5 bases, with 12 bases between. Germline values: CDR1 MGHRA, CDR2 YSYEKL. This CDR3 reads CASSQGNRDDQPQHF. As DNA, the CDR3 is TGCGCCAGCAGCCAAGGTAACAGGGACGATCAGCCCCAGCATTTT.

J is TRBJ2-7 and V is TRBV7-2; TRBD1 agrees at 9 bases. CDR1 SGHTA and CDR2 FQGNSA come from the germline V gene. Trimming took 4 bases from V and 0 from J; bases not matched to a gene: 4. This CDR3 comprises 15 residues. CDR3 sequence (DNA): TGTGCCAGCAGCTCTGGACAGGGGACCTCCTACGAGCAGTACTTC. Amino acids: CASSSGQGTSYEQYF.

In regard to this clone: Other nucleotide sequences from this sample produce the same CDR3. CDR3: CASSPRQVDTGELFF. The CDR3 DNA follows: TGTGCCAGCTCACCACGACAGGTTGACACCGGGGAGCTGTTTTTT. The V gene is TRBV18, the J gene TRBJ2-2; perhaps TRBD1 as D (6 bases). CDR3 length equals 15 residues. Trimming took off 1 base at V and 3 bases at J, with 9 bases between the two ends. CDR1 KGHSH and CDR2 LQKENI come from the germline V gene.

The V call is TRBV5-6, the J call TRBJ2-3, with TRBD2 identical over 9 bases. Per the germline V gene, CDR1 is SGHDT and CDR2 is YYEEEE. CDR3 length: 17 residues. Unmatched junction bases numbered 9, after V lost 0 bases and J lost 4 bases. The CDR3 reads CASSLVVAGAGADTQYF. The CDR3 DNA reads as TGTGCCAGCAGCTTGGTGGTAGCGGGAGCGGGGGCAGATACGCAGTATTTT. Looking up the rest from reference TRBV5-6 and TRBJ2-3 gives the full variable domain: DAGVTQSPTHLIKTRGQQVTLRCSPKSGHDTVSWYQQALGQGPQFIFQYYEEEERQRGNFPDRFSGHQFPNYSSELNVNALLLGDSALYLCASSLVVAGAGADTQYFGPGTRLTVL.

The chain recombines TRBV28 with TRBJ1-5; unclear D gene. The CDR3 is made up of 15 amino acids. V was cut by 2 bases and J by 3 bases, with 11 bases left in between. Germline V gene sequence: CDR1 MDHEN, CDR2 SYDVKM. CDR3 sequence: CASSLAGRYNQPQHF. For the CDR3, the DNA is TGTGCCAGCAGTTTAGCAGGACGTTACAATCAGCCCCAGCATTTT.

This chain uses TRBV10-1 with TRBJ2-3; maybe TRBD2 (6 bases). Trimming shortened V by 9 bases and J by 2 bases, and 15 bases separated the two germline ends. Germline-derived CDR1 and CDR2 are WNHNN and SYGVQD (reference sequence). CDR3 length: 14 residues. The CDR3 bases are TGCGCCAGGGAGAGCGGGCCTTACACAGATACGCAGTATTTT. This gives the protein CARESGPYTDTQYF.

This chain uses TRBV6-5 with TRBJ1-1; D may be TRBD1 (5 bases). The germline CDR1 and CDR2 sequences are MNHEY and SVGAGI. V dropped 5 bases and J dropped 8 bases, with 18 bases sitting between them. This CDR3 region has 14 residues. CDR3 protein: CASSDDWDGEEAFF. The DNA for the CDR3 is TGTGCCAGCAGTGATGACTGGGACGGCGAAGAAGCTTTCTTT.

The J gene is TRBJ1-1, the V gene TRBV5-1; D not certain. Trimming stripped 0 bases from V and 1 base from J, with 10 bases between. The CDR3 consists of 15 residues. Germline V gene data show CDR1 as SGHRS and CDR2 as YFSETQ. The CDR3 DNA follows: TGCGCCAGCAGCTTGGCGGCCCAGCAGAACACTGAAGCTTTCTTT. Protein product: CASSLAAQQNTEAFF.

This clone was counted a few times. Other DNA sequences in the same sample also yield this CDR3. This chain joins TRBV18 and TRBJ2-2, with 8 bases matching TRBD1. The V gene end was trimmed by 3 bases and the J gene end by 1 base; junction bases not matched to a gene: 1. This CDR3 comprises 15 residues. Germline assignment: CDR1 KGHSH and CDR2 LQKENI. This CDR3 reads CASSPGQENTGELFF. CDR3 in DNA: TGTGCCAGCTCACCGGGACAGGAGAACACCGGGGAGCTGTTTTTT.

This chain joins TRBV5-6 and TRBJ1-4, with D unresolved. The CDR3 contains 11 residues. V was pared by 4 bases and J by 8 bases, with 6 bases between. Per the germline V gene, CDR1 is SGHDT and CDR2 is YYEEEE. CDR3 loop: CASSHEEKLFF. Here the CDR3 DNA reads TGTGCCAGCAGCCACGAGGAAAAACTGTTTTTT. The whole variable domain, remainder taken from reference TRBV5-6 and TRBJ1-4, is DAGVTQSPTHLIKTRGQQVTLRCSPKSGHDTVSWYQQALGQGPQFIFQYYEEEERQRGNFPDRFSGHQFPNYSSELNVNALLLGDSALYLCASSHEEKLFFGSGTQLSVL.

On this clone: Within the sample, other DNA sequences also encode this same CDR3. The DNA for the CDR3 is TGTGCCAGCAGTTCGGACAGGGGGGCCGGAAACACCATATATTTT. It specifies CASSSDRGAGNTIYF. This rearrangement joins TRBV28 to TRBJ1-3; 10 nucleotides agree with TRBD1. Germline assignment: CDR1 MDHEN and CDR2 SYDVKM. V gave up 4 bases and J gave up 4 bases; unmatched junction bases: 4. The CDR3 runs to 15 residues.

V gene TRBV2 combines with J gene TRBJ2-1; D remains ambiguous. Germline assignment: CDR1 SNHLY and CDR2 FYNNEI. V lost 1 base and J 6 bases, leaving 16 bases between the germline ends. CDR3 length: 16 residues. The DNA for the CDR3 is TGTGCCAGCAGTGAAGAGGTCCGCGCTAGTATCAATGAGCAGTTCTTC. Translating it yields CASSEEVRASINEQFF.

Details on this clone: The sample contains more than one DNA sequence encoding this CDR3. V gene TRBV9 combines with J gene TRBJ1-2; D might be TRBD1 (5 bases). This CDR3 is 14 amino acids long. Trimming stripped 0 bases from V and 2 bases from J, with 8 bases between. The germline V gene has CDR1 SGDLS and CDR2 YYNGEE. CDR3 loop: CASSVGWGNYGYTF. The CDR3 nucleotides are TGTGCCAGCAGCGTAGGTTGGGGGAACTATGGCTACACCTTC.

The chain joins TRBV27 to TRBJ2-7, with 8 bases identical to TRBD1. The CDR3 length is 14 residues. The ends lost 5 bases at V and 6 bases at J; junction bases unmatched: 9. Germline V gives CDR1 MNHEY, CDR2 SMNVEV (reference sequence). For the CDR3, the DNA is TGTGCCAGCAGTCGGACAGGGCTGCAGGGCGAGCAGTACTTC. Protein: CASSRTGLQGEQYF.

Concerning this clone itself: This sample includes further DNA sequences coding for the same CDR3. The CDR3 loop reads CSVVGRSTDTQYF. CDR3 coding DNA: TGCAGCGTTGTGGGGCGGTCCACAGATACGCAGTATTTT. The chain is built from TRBV29-1 and TRBJ2-3; D may be TRBD1 (5 bases). The CDR3 totals 13 residues. Germline V lookup: CDR1 SQVTM, CDR2 ANQGSEA. V lost 4 bases and J lost 2, with 10 bases in between.

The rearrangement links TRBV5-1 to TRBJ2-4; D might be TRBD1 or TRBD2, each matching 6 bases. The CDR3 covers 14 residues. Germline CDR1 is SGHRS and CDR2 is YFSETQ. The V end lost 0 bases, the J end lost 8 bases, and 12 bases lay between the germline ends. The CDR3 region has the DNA TGCGCCAGCAGCTTGGGTCCGGGGGCAGACATTCAGTACTTC. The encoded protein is CASSLGPGADIQYF.